This T cell receptor (beta chain) was retrieved from a study of blood T cell repertoires in COVID-19. Study background: Donors in the United States, Italy and Spain gave samples during acute or convalescent COVID-19. The analysed material was cDNA or gDNA that came from T cells, B-cell-depleted T cells, or PBMCs.

Study processing details: Counts of nucleated cells, estimated from reference gene primer amplification, were obtained. Produced via immunoSEQ multiplex PCR; TCRdb's table is partial and in-frame only. The V and J calls and clone size are taken from that table; D and trimming were inferred from the DNA. The sample shows tens of thousands of clones, approximately 92% of them seen only once. Trimming removed 0 bases at V and 6 bases at J, with 9 bases between. CDR3 length: 13 amino acids. The germline CDR1 and CDR2 sequences are MGHRA and YSYEKL. This chain joins TRBV4-1 and TRBJ2-7; no definite D call. The clonotype originates from a man in his fifties with active COVID-19. Sequencing input: peripheral blood. The CDR3 DNA is TGCGCCAGCAGCCAAGATAGTAGTGCCGAGCAGTACTTC. Its protein product is CASSQDSSAEQYF.